This T cell receptor beta chain derives from a study of PD-1 blockade in classical Hodgkin lymphoma. Study-wide findings and caveats: By C4D1, CD4+ diversity increased significantly, especially in complete responders. Whoever responded completely had baseline diversity much like that seen in newly diagnosed patients. Reports described newly diagnosed patients as having lower baseline TCR diversity than healthy donors.

Worth noting for this clone: Antigen unknown.

TCRdb's table, derived via immunoSEQ multiplex PCR, lists solely in-frame clones and lacks some. The sample gives 50,000 to 65,000 clones, 91% of which show up once; about 9.3% is in the top ten. The J segment lost 3 bases and the V segment lost 6 bases, leaving 7 bases of the junction unmatched. The CDR3 covers 14 residues. The V gene's germline CDR1 is SQVTM and CDR2 ANQGSEA. Indicated time point: cycle 4 day 1 (C4D1), after five to seven weeks of nivolumab. There was relapse after autologous stem cell transplantation in every patient, and there was variation in brentuximab vedotin exposure. Complete response, partial response or progressive disease were the best responses.

Source: peripheral blood mononuclear cells (PBMCs), taken before the fourth cycle of nivolumab. The chain has TRBV29-1 and TRBJ1-1; 10 bases map to TRBD1. The sequence came from a human donor with classical Hodgkin lymphoma. The CDR3 DNA sequence: TGCAGCGTGGGGGGGACAGGGGTTCACACTGAAGCTTTCTTT. This encodes CSVGGTGVHTEAFF.